These 18 T cell receptor beta chains were sequenced from one sample in a study of T cell responses to AZD1222 COVID-19 vaccine. The repertoire was sequenced with immunoSEQ multiplex PCR; TCRdb's copy has only in-frame clones and lacks some. The table includes some 60,000 clones, approximately 86% detected once. Sequencing used peripheral blood, obtained 28 days after the second AZD1222 dose. These receptors originate from an adult who received the AZD1222 COVID-19 vaccine.

This chain connects TRBV28 to TRBJ2-1, with a possible D match to TRBD1 (6 bases). Germline CDR1 MDHEN, CDR2 SYDVKM. Trimming took 8 bases from V and 4 from J, leaving 15 bases between them. This CDR3 spans 14 amino acids. CDR3 sequence reads: CASGGVSFYNEQFF. CDR3 in DNA: TGTGCCAGCGGGGGCGTAAGTTTTTACAATGAGCAGTTCTTC.

The chain joins TRBV15 to TRBJ2-1; D may be TRBD2 (6 bases). Between the trimmed V and J ends, which lost 1 base and 7 bases, there was a span of 14 bases. The CDR3 consists of 15 residues. Germline assignment: CDR1 LNHNV and CDR2 YYDKDF (reference sequence). The CDR3 protein is CATSRAPVAGNEQFF. The CDR3 nucleotides read TGTGCCACCAGCAGAGCCCCCGTTGCGGGGAATGAGCAGTTCTTC.

The gene calls are TRBV3-1 (or the pseudogene TRBV3-2) and TRBJ1-1; D possibly corresponds to TRBD1 (5 bases). The V end lost 2 bases, the J end lost 0 bases, and 16 bases lay between the germline ends. This CDR3 spans 17 amino acids. Germline assignment: CDR1 LGHDT and CDR2 YNNKEL (reference sequence). CDR3 nucleotides: TGTGCCAGCAGCCAAAGGGGACGTGGGACCTTGAACACTGAAGCTTTCTTT. Amino acid sequence: CASSQRGRGTLNTEAFF.

This clone has only a few counts. The chain links TRBV21-1 to TRBJ2-2; TRBD2, the D gene given by the table, was not confirmed from the DNA. TRBV21-1 is labeled a pseudogene. The CDR3 runs 17 residues. The CDR3 DNA follows: TGTGCCAGCAGCACGGAGGGAGGGAACGCGAACACCGGGGAGCTGTTTTTT. As protein: CASSTEGGNANTGELFF.

This sequence joins TRBV28 and TRBJ1-5; tentatively, D is TRBD1 (5 bases). This CDR3 contains 16 residues. Between the trimmed V and J ends, which lost 5 bases and 1 base, there was a span of 15 bases. Germline loops: CDR1 MDHEN, CDR2 SYDVKM. CDR3 region: CASSPLRRGSNQPQHF. CDR3 DNA sequence: TGTGCCAGCAGTCCCTTGAGGAGGGGAAGCAATCAGCCCCAGCATTTT.

This clone was observed a single time. The chain is built from TRBV25-1 and TRBJ2-1, with 7 bases that match TRBD1. Trimming cost V 3 bases and J 6 bases; bases outside gene matches: 8. CDR1 is MGHDK and CDR2 is SYGVNS in the germline V gene. The length of the CDR3 is 15 residues. In DNA, the CDR3 is TGTGCCAGCAGTGATCGGCAGGGGGACGTCAATGAGCAGTTCTTC. Its protein is CASSDRQGDVNEQFF.

This chain connects TRBV4-1 to TRBJ1-5; tentatively, D is TRBD1 (6 bases). The V and J ends lost 2 bases and 7 bases respectively, with 18 bases between them. This CDR3 region has 16 residues. Germline V gene sequence: CDR1 MGHRA, CDR2 YSYEKL. CDR3: CASSQFTGGAGQPQHF. DNA for the CDR3: TGCGCCAGCAGCCAATTCACGGGGGGGGCCGGGCAGCCCCAGCATTTT.

V and J are TRBV28 and TRBJ1-2; D might be TRBD1 (6 bases). CDR3 length: 13 residues. V was pared by 8 bases and J by 1 base, with 11 bases between. CDR1 and CDR2 (germline): MDHEN, SYDVKM. The CDR3 nucleotides are TGTGCCAGCGGAAAGGGGGTTAACTATGGCTACACCTTC. This encodes CASGKGVNYGYTF.

This clone has only a few counts. This rearrangement joins TRBV19 to TRBJ1-3, with D hard to call. Trimming took off 9 bases at V and 0 bases at J, with 3 bases between the two ends. The germline V gene has CDR1 LNHDA and CDR2 SQIVND (reference sequence). This CDR3 comprises 11 residues. This chain's CDR3 is CASGSGNTIYF. For the CDR3, the DNA is TGTGCCAGCGGCTCTGGAAACACCATATATTTT.

The chain links TRBV5-1 to TRBJ2-7, with 7 nucleotides matching TRBD1. Germline assignment: CDR1 SGHRS and CDR2 YFSETQ. The J segment lost 0 bases and the V segment lost 0 bases, leaving 9 bases of the junction unmatched. CDR3 size: 17 residues. CDR3 sequence reads: CASSLARWGQSSYEQYF. Written as DNA, the CDR3 is TGCGCCAGCAGCTTGGCTCGGTGGGGACAGAGCTCCTACGAGCAGTACTTC.

The V and J genes are TRBV7-2 and TRBJ1-5, with TRBD1 identical over 8 bases. The CDR3 contains 14 residues. Looked up from germline, CDR1 is SGHTA and CDR2 is FQGNSA. Losses at the gene ends were 5 bases for V and 9 bases for J; bases not matched to a gene: 9. The CDR3 loop is CASSPQTGERPQHF. DNA of the CDR3: TGTGCCAGCAGCCCCCAGACAGGGGAGAGGCCCCAGCATTTT.

The chain recombines TRBV21-1 with TRBJ2-3; the D segment call TRBD2 is taken from the table without a DNA check. TRBV21-1 is reported as a pseudogene. The CDR3 runs 13 residues. CDR3 protein: CARPPAATDTQYF. CDR3 sequence (DNA): TGTGCCAGGCCGCCCGCGGCCACAGATACGCAGTATTTT.

The table lists this clone with a few counts. The V and J genes are TRBV4-2 and TRBJ2-1; 10 nucleotides line up with TRBD2. V was clipped by 0 bases and J by 6 bases; unmatched bases: 2. This CDR3 is built from 15 residues. CDR1 is LGHNA and CDR2 is YNFKEQ in the germline V gene. The CDR3 protein is CASSQERTSGNEQFF. CDR3 DNA: TGTGCCAGCAGCCAAGAAAGGACTAGCGGCAATGAGCAGTTCTTC.

The genes are TRBV6-5 and TRBJ1-2, with 8 bases aligning to TRBD1. After removal of 11 bases from V and 1 base from J, the junction contained 6 bases not matched to a gene. Germline V gene lookup returns CDR1 MNHEY and CDR2 SVGAGI. This CDR3 is 13 amino acids long. The CDR3 DNA sequence: TGTGCCGGGGGACAGGCGCTTAACTATGGCTACACCTTC. Translating gives CAGGQALNYGYTF.

The chain uses TRBV11-2 and TRBJ2-7, with no clear D. From germline, CDR1 is SGHAT and CDR2 FQNNGV. This CDR3 is 17 amino acids long. Deletions cut 1 base from V and 2 bases from J, with 18 bases between. The CDR3 DNA reads TGTGCCAGCAGCTTAGCCCGCCTAGGATCCGTCACCTACGAGCAGTACTTC. Residues: CASSLARLGSVTYEQYF. Supplemented by reference TRBV11-2 and TRBJ2-7, the full variable domain reads EAGVAQSPRYKIIEKRQSVAFWCNPISGHATLYWYQQILGQGPKLLIQFQNNGVVDDSQLPKDRFSAERLKGVDSTLKIQPAKLEDSAVYLCASSLARLGSVTYEQYFGPGTRLTVT.

The chain combines TRBV27 with TRBJ2-2; 7 positions agree with TRBD1. The germline gives CDR1 MNHEY, CDR2 SMNVEV (reference sequence). With 8 bases clipped from V and 0 bases from J, the junction kept 6 bases outside the gene matches. This CDR3 is 15 amino acids long. The DNA for the CDR3 is TGTGCCAGCGGTAAAGACAGGGCGAACACCGGGGAGCTGTTTTTT. This translates into CASGKDRANTGELFF.

This clone was counted only a few times. The chain uses TRBV11-1 and TRBJ2-7, with D hard to call. V lost 2 bases, J lost 0 bases, and 5 bases lay in between. The germline CDR1 and CDR2 sequences are SGHAT and FQDESV (reference sequence). The CDR3 length is 13 residues. The CDR3: CASSLMSSYEQYF. CDR3 nucleotides: TGTGCCAGCAGCTTAATGAGCTCCTACGAGCAGTACTTC.

The CDR3 bases are TGTGCCAGCCTTGGGGGTTACTACAATGAGCAGTTCTTC. It encodes CASLGGYYNEQFF. This chain connects TRBV6-1 to TRBJ2-1; D is tentatively TRBD1 or TRBD2 (5 bases each). CDR3 length: 13 residues. Germline V gene data show CDR1 as MNHNS and CDR2 as SASEGT. Trimming left V 8 bases short and J 3 bases short, with 11 bases between.